This entry concerns a single T cell receptor (beta chain). Its antigen has not been determined. Qualities for individual bases were not recorded, and no much larger clone is one base off. The CDR3 covers 14 residues, taking in both the cysteine and the phenylalanine. Just the 42-base CDR3 DNA is kept, in frame starting at base 1. CDR1 and CDR2 are read off the germline V gene as MNHEY and SVGAGI. V ends up 7 bases short and J 4 bases short, with an unmatched junction base count of 6. The data belong to a study of cytomegalovirus exposure and HLA in healthy donors (dated 2017 in TCRdb). Regarding the study in general: An earlier analysis of approximately 640 of the donors reported 250 to 300 Gb of sequence data and around 120 million unique TCR beta sequences from around 200 million T cells. Of the 300 to 500 genotyped donors, less than 90% were placed in the genetic ancestry cluster associated with self-reported Caucasian donors. Rather than drawing on any new phenotypic data, the later analysis identified candidate immune exposures from TCR beta sequences and the way those sequences occurred across donors. Typing coverage differed by locus: A, B, C, DRB1 and DQB1 were typed in about 629-640 donors, DQA1 in 500 to 550, DPA1 in around 610, and DPB1 in roughly 470. Several DR-DQ haplotypes were handled as single units for association and clustering because linkage in the cohort was strong. Besides the first cohort of roughly 700 subjects, a separate validation cohort made up of 120 or so different subjects was used. To predict cytomegalovirus infection status, the study combined high-throughput TCR immunosequencing, statistical association of individual TCRs with disease status, and machine learning. In a later genetic analysis, genome-wide SNP genotypes for about three fifths of the 666 donors were used, and that subset was treated as a discovery cohort. The aim of the study was to test whether cataloging public T cell receptors could identify signatures of past pathogen exposure. Roughly 320 gigabases of sequencing data and 75 million to 85 million unique TCR sequences made up an early release that covered 500 to 650 HLA-typed donors. Class I and class II HLA loci were covered by the typing at four-digit resolution. In an earlier analysis of 550 to 700 of the donors, high-throughput TCR beta sequencing was used to judge whether each TCR beta V gene segment behaved as functional or pseudogenic. A later analysis re-analyzed previously published TCR beta repertoires from 500 to 700 donors and added high-resolution HLA genotyping to study TCR occurrence patterns. Donor age, sex, ethnicity and CMV serostatus were compiled alongside the repertoire data. The study used immunosequencing to profile the T cell repertoires of around 600 subjects and linked those repertoires to cytomegalovirus serostatus. Every discovery cohort repertoire had been produced on one sequencing platform. Across 300 to 400 genotyped donors of the cohort, an average of approximately 240,000 unique TCR beta nucleotide sequences per donor were sequenced, and approximately 19% of those sequences were non-productive. Results and caveats for the whole study, not just this receptor: Cytomegalovirus status was reported to be diagnosed by the classifier with high specificity and sensitivity in both the original and validation cohorts. Linkage disequilibrium might explain the correlated functional status among segregating V segments, but an unknown experimental factor could not be excluded. Roughly uniform sequencing depth across donors was assumed in presence/absence analyses, although this assumption may not hold. A later analysis associated 17,000 or so TCR beta sequences with specific HLA alleles at a false discovery rate of 0.05. In a later analysis, most CMV-associated TCR beta chains were found to appear HLA-restricted, with HLA associations seemingly driven largely by CMV exposure. In a later analysis, the rate of TCR association differed among HLA loci, with DRB1 alleles having the most associated TCRs and HLA-C alleles having the fewest. A group of highly shared sequence variants was considered likely to be a technical artifact of the sequencing pipeline. The earlier analysis of 450 to 700 of the donors excluded roughly 17 rarely observed V segments, including chromosome 9 orphons, because counts were too low. The study listed approximately 150 TCR beta chains as associated with cytomegalovirus. In this cohort, only TCR beta chains were sequenced, and detectable features were limited by the absence of alpha or paired-chain data. In an earlier analysis of about 540 of the donors, most TCR beta V segments were observed in productive rearrangements about 87% or about 30% of the time, broadly matching IMGT annotations. It was suggested by the authors that the approach could potentially be generalized to other disease states and immunological phenotypes. The only immune exposure information available for the cohort was CMV serostatus. Most TCR sequences were seen in very few donors, while some public TCRs were found in many individuals. Some IMGT-functional V segments, including TRBV6-2 and TRBV6-3, could not be distinguished by the 87-base-pair reads and were therefore excluded. Three of the identified cytomegalovirus-associated TCR beta chains were confirmed in vitro to be specific for cytomegalovirus antigens. When HLA alleles, especially DR and DQ, strongly co-occurred, TCR associations were difficult to assign to individual alleles. A later analysis reported that several top co-occurrence clusters appeared linked to parvovirus B19, influenza, CMV and Epstein-Barr virus. A later genetic analysis reported fewer N-insertions in productive TCRs among donors in an Asian-associated ancestry cluster than the roughly 640-donor mean. Because HLA typing was missing for some donors at each locus, association tests included only the typed subset. In a later genetic analysis, a missense DCLRE1C variant was associated with V-gene and J-gene trimming of TCR beta chains, and the association was replicated in an independent cohort. A further reported finding was that TCR beta sequences accurately predicted the HLA-A and HLA-B alleles for most subjects in the first cohort. Compared with equally common non-associated chains, HLA-associated TCR beta chains in a later analysis were more clonally expanded and had lower generation probabilities.

The library was obtained by the immunoSEQ multiplex PCR assay. A mixture of 60 forward primers for TCR Vbeta segments and 13 reverse primers for TCR Jbeta segments was used in the multiplex PCR. Amplification of the CDR3 region of rearranged TCR beta genes was performed with a multiplex PCR assay on genomic DNA. Amplified TCR beta libraries were sequenced as 87-base-pair reads on the Illumina HiSeq System. The paper's processing steps were these. A later analysis tallied some 79 million unique TCR beta chains across the 666 repertoires, and some 10 million of those chains were shared by two or more donors. Raw reads were error-corrected and collapsed into unique sequences with a nearest-neighbor algorithm that merged closely related sequences to remove PCR and sequencing errors. CDR3 sequences were aligned to IMGT reference sequences to assign V, D and J gene segments. For a sequence to be retained, a match of at least six nucleotides to both a V gene segment and a J gene segment was required. Rearrangements were called productive when the CDR3 lacked stop codons and stayed in frame with V and J; all others were non-productive. Following IMGT convention, CDR3 was defined as the stretch from the second conserved V-encoded cysteine to the conserved J-encoded phenylalanine. The earlier analysis of a few hundred of the donors excluded any sequence lacking an unambiguous match to a single V gene segment. In an earlier analysis of some 590 of the donors, V segments were called functional above 56.7% productive rearrangements and were called segregating when the between-donor standard deviation exceeded 5%. To diagnose cytomegalovirus status from the catalog of TCR beta chain sequences, a statistical classification framework was built. In a later analysis, V and J genes were assigned by comparing TCR nucleotide sequences against IMGT/GENE-DB human TR gene sequences. A later analysis assigned CDR3 sequences and most-parsimonious VDJ recombination scenarios with the TCRdist pipeline. In a later analysis, every TCR beta chain was defined by the combination of its CDR3 amino acid sequence and its V-gene family, and reads without a unique V-gene family were dropped. As a way to deal with suspected cross-contamination and a sequencing artifact, a later analysis dropped approximately 590 nucleotide sequences that were highly shared and had low generation probability. For each public chain, a later analysis derived a clonal expansion index from normalized ranks of inferred template counts within each repertoire. Generation probabilities in a later analysis came from a VDJ recombination model fitted to out-of-frame rearrangements, and those results were checked against IGoR. Hypergeometric tests were used in a later analysis to score TCR-TCR, TCR-HLA and TCR-CMV co-occurrence, with a repertoire-size bias correction applied to the TCR pairs. A later analysis estimated false discovery rates by permuting HLA or CMV assignments 20 times. A later analysis grouped co-occurring TCRs with DBSCAN, adding TCRdist sequence similarity when clustering within HLA-allele-positive subsets. Repertoires with fewer than 30,000 or more than 120,000 public chains, plus five repertoires with anomalous nucleotide sharing, were excluded from co-occurrence clustering. The clones in this table, taken by TCRdb from immuneACCESS, are in-frame only. Not every clone is retained; where verified, under half of the shortfall comes from an unresolved V gene, and the cause of the rest is unknown. V and J calls and clone size are copied from that table; D and trimming were computed from the DNA. This sample is represented by approximately 100,000 clones; approximately 74% of them were singletons. The ten most abundant clones make up 1.5% to 2% of the sample.

The cohort was made up of hundreds of healthy bone marrow donors. Cohort members were all nominally healthy when sampled, although unrecorded immune exposures were likely present. The donor tested CMV seronegative and was one of the 352 seronegative cohort members. Every donor gave a peripheral blood sample, and the peripheral blood mononuclear cells from that sample were used for TCR beta sequencing. Genomic DNA was extracted from the blood cell samples with the Qiagen DNeasy Blood Extraction Kit. The sample comprised PBMCs. The chain couples TRBV6-5 to TRBJ2-2, with 7 middle bases fitting TRBD1. The sequence was obtained from a woman in her 40s in good health and CMV-seronegative. In nucleotides, the sequence is TGTGCCAGCAACAGGGGAGTGGGCACCGGGGAGCTGTTTTTT. Translated, it gives CASNRGVGTGELFF.